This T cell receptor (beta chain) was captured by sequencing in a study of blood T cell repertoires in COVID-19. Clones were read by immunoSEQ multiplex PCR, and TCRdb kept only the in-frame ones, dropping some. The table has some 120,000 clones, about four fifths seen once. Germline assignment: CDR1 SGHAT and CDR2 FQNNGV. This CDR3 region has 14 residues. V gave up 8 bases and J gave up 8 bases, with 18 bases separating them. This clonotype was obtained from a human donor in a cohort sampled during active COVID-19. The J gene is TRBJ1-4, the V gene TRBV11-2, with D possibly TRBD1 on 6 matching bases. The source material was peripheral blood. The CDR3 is CASRPGTLQEKLFF. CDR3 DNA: TGTGCCAGCCGCCCCGGGACACTACAGGAAAAACTGTTTTTT.